This TCR beta chain was recovered during a study of T cell changes during pregnancy in multiple sclerosis. This clone was counted only a few times. This CDR3 is built from 15 residues. CDR1 is MNHEY, CDR2 SMNVEV, per germline (reference sequence). V was clipped by 7 bases and J by 1 base, with 13 bases between them. TCRdb keeps only in-frame clones here, not all; method: immunoSEQ multiplex PCR. The sample lists about 100,000 clones, 94% occurring once. The TCR originated in a female donor with multiple sclerosis, enrolled in a pregnancy study. This specimen was peripheral blood, taken before pregnancy. The chain is built from TRBV27 and TRBJ2-2; D perhaps matches TRBD2 (6 bases). CDR3 loop: CASKWAGLNTGELFF. CDR3 nucleotides: TGTGCCAGCAAGTGGGCGGGACTGAACACCGGGGAGCTGTTTTTT.